This T cell receptor beta chain was captured by sequencing in a study of blood T cell repertoires in COVID-19. Study as a whole: T cells, B-cell-depleted T cells, or PBMCs provided the cDNA or gDNA that served as material.

Generated by immunoSEQ multiplex PCR, the TCRdb table keeps only in-frame clones and is missing some. The sample shows more than 95,000 clones, roughly 87% of them seen only once. The CDR3 consists of 15 residues. The V gene's germline CDR1 is KGHSH and CDR2 LQKENI. V was pared by 3 bases and J by 9 bases, with 12 bases of the junction left unmatched. The sample comprised peripheral blood. The receptor was derived from a woman at least 80 years old with acute or convalescent COVID-19. The chain links TRBV18 to TRBJ2-3; 7 bases agree with TRBD1. Written as DNA, the CDR3 is TGTGCCAGCTCACCCGTGGTGGGCAGGGGACAGACGCAGTATTTT. Translation: CASSPVVGRGQTQYF.